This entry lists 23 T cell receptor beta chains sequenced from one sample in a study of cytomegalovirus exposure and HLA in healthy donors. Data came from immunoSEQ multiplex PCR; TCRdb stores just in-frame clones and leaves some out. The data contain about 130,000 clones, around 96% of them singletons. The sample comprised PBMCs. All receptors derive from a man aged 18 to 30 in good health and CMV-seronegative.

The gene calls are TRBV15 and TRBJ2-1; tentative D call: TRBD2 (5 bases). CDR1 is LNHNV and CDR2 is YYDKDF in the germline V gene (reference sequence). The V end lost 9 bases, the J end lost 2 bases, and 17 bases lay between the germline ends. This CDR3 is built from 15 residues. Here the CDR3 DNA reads TGTGCCACAAATGGGATGGCGGGCGCCTACAATGAGCAGTTCTTC. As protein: CATNGMAGAYNEQFF. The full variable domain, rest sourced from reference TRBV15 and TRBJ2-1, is DAMVIQNPRYQVTQFGKPVTLSCSQTLNHNVMYWYQQKSSQAPKLLFHYYDKDFNNEADTPDNFQSRRPNTSFCFLDIRSPGLGDTAMYLCATNGMAGAYNEQFFGPGTRLTVL.

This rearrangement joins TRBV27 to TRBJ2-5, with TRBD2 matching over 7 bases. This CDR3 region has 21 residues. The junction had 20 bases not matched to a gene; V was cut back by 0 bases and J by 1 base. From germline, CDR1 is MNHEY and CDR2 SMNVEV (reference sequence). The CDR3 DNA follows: TGTGCCAGCAGTTTATCGGCCTATAGGGGCGGGCGGGAGCCCCGCCAAGAGACCCAGTACTTC. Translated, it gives CASSLSAYRGGREPRQETQYF.

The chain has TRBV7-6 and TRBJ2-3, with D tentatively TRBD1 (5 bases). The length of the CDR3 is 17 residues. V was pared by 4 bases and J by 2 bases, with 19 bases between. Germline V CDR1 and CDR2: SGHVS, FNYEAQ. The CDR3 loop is CASSSDPAAGITDTQYF. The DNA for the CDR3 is TGTGCCAGCAGCTCCGATCCGGCGGCAGGGATCACAGATACGCAGTATTTT.

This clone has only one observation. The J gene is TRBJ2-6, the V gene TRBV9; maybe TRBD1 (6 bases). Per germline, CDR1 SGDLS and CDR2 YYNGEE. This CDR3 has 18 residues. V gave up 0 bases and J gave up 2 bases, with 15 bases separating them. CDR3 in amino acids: CASSVAAITGPGANVLTF. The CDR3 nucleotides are TGTGCCAGCAGCGTAGCCGCTATTACAGGGCCTGGGGCCAACGTCCTGACTTTC.

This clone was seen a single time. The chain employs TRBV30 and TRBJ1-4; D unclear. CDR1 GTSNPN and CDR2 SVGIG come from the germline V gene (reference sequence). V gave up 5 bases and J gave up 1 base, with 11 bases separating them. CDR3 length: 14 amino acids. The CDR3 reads CAWGLTRTNEKLFF. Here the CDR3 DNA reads TGTGCCTGGGGACTTACTAGAACTAATGAAAAACTGTTTTTT.

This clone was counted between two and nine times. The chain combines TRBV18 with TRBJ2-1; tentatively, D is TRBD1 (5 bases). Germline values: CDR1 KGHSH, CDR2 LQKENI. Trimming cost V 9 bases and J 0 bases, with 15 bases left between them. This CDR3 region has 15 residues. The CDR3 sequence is CASSTAGYSYNEQFF. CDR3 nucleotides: TGTGCCAGTTCAACAGCAGGGTACTCCTACAATGAGCAGTTCTTC. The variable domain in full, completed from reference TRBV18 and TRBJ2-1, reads NAGVMQNPRHLVRRRGQEARLRCSPMKGHSHVYWYRQLPEEGLKFMVYLQKENIIDESGMPKERFSAEFPKEGPSILRIQQVVRGDSAAYFCASSTAGYSYNEQFFGPGTRLTVL.

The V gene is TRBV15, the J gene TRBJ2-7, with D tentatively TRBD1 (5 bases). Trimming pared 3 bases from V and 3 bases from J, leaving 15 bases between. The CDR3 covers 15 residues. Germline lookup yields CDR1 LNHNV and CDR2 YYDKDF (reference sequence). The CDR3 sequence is CATSSWGGGNYEQYF. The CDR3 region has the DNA TGTGCCACCAGCAGTTGGGGCGGCGGCAACTACGAGCAGTACTTC.

The CDR3 loop reads CASSLRSGQGVEQYF. The CDR3 coding sequence is TGTGCCAGCAGCTTGAGGTCGGGACAGGGAGTCGAGCAGTACTTC. The V and J genes are TRBV7-8 and TRBJ2-7; 9 bases fit TRBD1. This CDR3 comprises 15 residues. Trimming removed 3 bases from V and 6 bases from J; junction bases left unmatched: 9. CDR1 and CDR2 from the germline V gene are SGHVS and FQNEAQ.

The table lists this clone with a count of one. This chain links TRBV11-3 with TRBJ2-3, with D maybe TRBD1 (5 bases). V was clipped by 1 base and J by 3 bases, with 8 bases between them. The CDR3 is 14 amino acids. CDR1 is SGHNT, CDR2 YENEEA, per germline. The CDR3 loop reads CASSLAQGTDTQYF. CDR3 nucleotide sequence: TGTGCCAGCAGCTTAGCCCAGGGAACAGATACGCAGTATTTT.

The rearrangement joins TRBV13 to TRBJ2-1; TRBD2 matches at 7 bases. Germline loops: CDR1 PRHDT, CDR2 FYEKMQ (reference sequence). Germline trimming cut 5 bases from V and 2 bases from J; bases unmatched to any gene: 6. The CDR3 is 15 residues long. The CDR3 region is CASSPRLAPYNEQFF. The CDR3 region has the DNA TGTGCCAGCAGCCCACGACTAGCTCCCTACAATGAGCAGTTCTTC.

Here the CDR3 DNA reads TGTGCCAGCAGTTCCTCCGGGACTACCTACAATGAGCAGTTCTTC. It specifies CASSSSGTTYNEQFF. The gene calls are TRBV27 and TRBJ2-1; 7 positions match TRBD2. Germline assignment: CDR1 MNHEY and CDR2 SMNVEV (reference sequence). There are 15 residues in the CDR3. The ends lost 4 bases at V and 2 bases at J; junction bases unmatched: 5.

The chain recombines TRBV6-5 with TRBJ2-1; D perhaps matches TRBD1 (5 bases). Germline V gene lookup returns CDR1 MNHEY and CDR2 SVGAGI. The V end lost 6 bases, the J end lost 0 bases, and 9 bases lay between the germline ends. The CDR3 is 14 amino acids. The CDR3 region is CASSLTGSYNEQFF. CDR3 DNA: TGTGCCAGCAGCCTTACAGGCTCCTACAATGAGCAGTTCTTC.

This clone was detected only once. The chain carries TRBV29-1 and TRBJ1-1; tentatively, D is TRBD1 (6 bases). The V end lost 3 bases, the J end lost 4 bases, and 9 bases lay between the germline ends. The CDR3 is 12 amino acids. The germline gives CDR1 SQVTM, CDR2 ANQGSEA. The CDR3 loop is CSVDNRATEAFF. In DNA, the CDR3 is TGCAGCGTTGATAACAGGGCCACTGAAGCTTTCTTT.

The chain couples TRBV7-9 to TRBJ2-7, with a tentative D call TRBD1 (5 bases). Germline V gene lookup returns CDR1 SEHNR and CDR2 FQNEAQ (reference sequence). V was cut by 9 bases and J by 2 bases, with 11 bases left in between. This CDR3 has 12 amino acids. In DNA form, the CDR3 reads TGTGCCAGGGATACAGGAACCTACGAGCAGTACTTC. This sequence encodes CARDTGTYEQYF.

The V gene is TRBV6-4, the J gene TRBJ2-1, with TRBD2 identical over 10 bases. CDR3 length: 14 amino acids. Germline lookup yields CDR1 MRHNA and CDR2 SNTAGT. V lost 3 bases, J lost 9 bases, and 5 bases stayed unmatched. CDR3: CASSDSGGLGEQFF. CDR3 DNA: TGTGCCAGCAGTGATAGCGGGGGGCTGGGTGAGCAGTTCTTC.

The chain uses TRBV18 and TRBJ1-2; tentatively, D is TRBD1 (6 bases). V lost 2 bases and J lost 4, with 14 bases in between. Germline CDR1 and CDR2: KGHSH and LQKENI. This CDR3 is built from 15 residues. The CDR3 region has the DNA TGTGCCAGCTCACCAAATGCAGGGGATACCTATGGCTACACCTTC. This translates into CASSPNAGDTYGYTF.

The CDR3 protein is CASSFTGRETQYF. Here the CDR3 DNA reads TGTGCCAGCAGCTTCACAGGGAGAGAGACCCAGTACTTC. The chain combines TRBV11-2 with TRBJ2-5; D might be TRBD1 (6 bases). V lost 3 bases and J lost 4, with 9 bases in between. Germline V gene lookup returns CDR1 SGHAT and CDR2 FQNNGV. CDR3 length equals 13 residues.

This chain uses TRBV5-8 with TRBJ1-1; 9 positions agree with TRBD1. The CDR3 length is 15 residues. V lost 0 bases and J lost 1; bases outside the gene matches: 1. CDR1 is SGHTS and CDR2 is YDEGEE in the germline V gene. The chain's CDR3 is CASSLGDRENTEAFF. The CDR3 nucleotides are TGTGCCAGCAGCTTGGGGGACAGGGAGAACACTGAAGCTTTCTTT.

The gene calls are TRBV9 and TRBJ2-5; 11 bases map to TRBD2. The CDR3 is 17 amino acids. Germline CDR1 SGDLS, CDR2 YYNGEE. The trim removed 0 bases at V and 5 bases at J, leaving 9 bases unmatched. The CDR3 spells CASSVGVAGGPEETQYF. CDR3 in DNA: TGTGCCAGCAGCGTAGGGGTAGCGGGAGGGCCGGAGGAGACCCAGTACTTC.

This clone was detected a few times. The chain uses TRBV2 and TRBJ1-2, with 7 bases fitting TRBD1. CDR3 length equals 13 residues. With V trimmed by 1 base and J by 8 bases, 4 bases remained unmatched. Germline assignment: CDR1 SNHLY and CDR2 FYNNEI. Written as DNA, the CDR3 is TGTGCCAGCAGTGAAGGGGACAGACGAGGCTACACCTTC. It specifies CASSEGDRRGYTF. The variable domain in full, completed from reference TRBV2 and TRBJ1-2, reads EPEVTQTPSHQVTQMGQEVILRCVPISNHLYFYWYRQILGQKVEFLVSFYNNEISEKSEIFDDQFSVERPDGSNFTLKIRSTKLEDSAMYFCASSEGDRRGYTFGSGTRLTVV.

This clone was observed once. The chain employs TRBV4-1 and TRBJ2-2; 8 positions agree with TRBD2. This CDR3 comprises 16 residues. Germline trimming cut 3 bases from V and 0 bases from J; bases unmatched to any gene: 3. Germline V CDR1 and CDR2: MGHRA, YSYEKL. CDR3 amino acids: CASSHVLAANTGELFF. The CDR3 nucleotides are TGCGCCAGCAGCCACGTACTAGCGGCGAACACCGGGGAGCTGTTTTTT.

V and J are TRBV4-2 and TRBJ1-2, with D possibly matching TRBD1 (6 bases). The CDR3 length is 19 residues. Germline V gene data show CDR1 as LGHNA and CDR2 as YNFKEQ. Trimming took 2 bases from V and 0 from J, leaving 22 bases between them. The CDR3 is CASSQPTPPGHISNYGYTF. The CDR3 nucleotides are TGTGCCAGCAGCCAACCCACACCCCCGGGACACATTTCTAACTATGGCTACACCTTC.

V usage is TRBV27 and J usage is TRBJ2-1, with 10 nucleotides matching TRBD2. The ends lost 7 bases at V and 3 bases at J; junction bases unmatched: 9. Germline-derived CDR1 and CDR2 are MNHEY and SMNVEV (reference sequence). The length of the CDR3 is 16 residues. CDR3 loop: CASTGAGGVDYNEQFF. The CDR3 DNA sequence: TGTGCCAGCACTGGAGCGGGAGGGGTCGACTACAATGAGCAGTTCTTC.